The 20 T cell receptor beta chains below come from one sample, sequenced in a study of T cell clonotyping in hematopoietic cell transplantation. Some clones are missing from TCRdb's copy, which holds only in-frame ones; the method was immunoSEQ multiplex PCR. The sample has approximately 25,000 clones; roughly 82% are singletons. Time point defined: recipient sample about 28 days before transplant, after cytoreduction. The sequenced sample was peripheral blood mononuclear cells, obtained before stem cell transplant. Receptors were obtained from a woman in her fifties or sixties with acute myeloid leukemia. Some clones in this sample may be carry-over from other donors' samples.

The CDR3 DNA reads as TGTGCCAGTAGAGCGGGACAGGGTGGCAATCAGCCCCAGCATTTT. This translates into CASRAGQGGNQPQHF. The chain uses TRBV19 and TRBJ1-5, with 9 bases fitting TRBD1. CDR1 LNHDA and CDR2 SQIVND come from the germline V gene (reference sequence). J gave up 2 bases and V 6 bases, and 5 bases lay outside the gene matches. The CDR3 consists of 15 residues.

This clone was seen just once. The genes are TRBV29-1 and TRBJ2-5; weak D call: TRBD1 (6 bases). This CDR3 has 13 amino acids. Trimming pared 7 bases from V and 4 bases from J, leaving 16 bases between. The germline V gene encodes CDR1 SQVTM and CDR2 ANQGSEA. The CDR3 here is CSALGHLRETQYF. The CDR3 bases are TGCAGCGCCCTGGGACATCTCAGAGAGACCCAGTACTTC.

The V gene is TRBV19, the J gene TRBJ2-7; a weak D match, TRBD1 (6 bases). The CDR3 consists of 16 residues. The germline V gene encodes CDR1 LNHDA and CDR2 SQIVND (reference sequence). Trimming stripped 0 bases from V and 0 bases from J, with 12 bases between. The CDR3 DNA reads TGTGCCAGTAGTATAGATCACAGGGCCTCCTCCTACGAGCAGTACTTC. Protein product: CASSIDHRASSYEQYF.

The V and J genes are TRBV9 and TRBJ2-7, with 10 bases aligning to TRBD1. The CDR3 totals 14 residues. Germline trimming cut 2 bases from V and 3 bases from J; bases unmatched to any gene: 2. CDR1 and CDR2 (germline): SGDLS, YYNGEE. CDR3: CASSVGTGDYEQYF. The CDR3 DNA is TGTGCCAGCAGCGTTGGGACAGGGGACTACGAGCAGTACTTC.

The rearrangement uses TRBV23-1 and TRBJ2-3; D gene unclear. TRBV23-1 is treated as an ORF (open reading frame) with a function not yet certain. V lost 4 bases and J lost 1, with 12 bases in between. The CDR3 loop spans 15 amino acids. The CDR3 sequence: CASSLSGFGTDTQYF. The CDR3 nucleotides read TGCGCCAGCAGTCTATCGGGCTTCGGCACAGATACGCAGTATTTT.

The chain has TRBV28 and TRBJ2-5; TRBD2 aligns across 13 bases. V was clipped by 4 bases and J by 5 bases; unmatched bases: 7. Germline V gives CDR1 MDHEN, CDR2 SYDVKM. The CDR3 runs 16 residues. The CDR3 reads CASSSPGLAGVETQYF. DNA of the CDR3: TGTGCCAGCAGTTCTCCCGGACTAGCGGGGGTTGAGACCCAGTACTTC.

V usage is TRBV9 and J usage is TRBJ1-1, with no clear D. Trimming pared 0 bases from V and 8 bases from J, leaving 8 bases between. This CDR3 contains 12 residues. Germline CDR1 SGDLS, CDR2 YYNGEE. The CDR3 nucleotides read TGTGCCAGCAGCGTAGGAGGGTCCGAAGCTTTCTTT. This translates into CASSVGGSEAFF.

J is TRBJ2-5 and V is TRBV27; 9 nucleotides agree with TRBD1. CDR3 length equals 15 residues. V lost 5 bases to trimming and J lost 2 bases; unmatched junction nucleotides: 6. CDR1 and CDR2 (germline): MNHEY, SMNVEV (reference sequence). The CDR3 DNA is TGTGCCAGCAGTCCAGGGACAGGGACACAAGAGACCCAGTACTTC. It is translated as CASSPGTGTQETQYF.

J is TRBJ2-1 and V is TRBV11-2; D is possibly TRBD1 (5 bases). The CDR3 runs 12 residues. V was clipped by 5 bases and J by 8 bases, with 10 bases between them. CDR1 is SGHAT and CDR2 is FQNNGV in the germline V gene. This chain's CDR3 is CASSEAGHEQFF. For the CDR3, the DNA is TGTGCCAGCAGCGAGGCAGGGCATGAGCAGTTCTTC.

This CDR3 reads CASTPTGHNSPLHF. The CDR3 region has the DNA TGTGCCAGTACCCCGACAGGTCATAATTCACCCCTCCACTTT. The chain has TRBV19 and TRBJ1-6, with D maybe TRBD1 (6 bases). Germline CDR1 reads LNHDA; CDR2 reads SQIVND (reference sequence). V was cut by 7 bases and J by 5 bases, with 12 bases left in between. The CDR3 runs 14 residues.

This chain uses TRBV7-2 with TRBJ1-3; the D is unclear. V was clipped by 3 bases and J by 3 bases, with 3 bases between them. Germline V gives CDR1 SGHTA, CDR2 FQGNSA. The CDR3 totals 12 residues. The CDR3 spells CASSLGGNTIYF. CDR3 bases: TGTGCCAGCAGCTTGGGTGGAAACACCATATATTTT.

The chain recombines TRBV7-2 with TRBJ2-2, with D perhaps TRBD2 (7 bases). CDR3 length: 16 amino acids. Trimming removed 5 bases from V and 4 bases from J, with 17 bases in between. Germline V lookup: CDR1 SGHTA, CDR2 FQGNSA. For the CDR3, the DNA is TGTGCCAGCAGCCGAGGGGGAGGGGCGAGCACCGGGGAGCTGTTTTTT. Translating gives CASSRGGGASTGELFF.

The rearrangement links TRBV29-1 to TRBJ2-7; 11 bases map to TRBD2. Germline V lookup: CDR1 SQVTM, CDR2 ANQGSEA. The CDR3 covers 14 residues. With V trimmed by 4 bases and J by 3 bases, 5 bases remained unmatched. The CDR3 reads CSVAPGLADYEQYF. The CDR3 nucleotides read TGCAGCGTTGCCCCGGGACTAGCGGACTACGAGCAGTACTTC.

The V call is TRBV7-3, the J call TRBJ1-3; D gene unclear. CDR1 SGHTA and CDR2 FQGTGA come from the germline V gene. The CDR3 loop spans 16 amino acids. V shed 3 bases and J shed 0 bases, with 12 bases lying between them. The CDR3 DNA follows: TGTGCCAGCAGCTTTTGGACGGAACGCTCTGGAAACACCATATATTTT. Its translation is CASSFWTERSGNTIYF. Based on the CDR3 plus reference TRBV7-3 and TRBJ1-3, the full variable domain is GAGVSQTPSNKVTEKGKYVELRCDPISGHTALYWYRQSLGQGPEFLIYFQGTGAADDSGLPNDRFFAVRPEGSVSTLKIQRTERGDSAVYLCASSFWTERSGNTIYFGEGSWLTVV.

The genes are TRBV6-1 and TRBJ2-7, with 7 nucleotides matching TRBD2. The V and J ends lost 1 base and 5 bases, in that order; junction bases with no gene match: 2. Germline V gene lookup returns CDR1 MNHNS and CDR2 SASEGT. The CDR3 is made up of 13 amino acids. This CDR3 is CASSEEAGHEQYF. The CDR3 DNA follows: TGTGCCAGCAGTGAAGAAGCGGGACACGAGCAGTACTTC.

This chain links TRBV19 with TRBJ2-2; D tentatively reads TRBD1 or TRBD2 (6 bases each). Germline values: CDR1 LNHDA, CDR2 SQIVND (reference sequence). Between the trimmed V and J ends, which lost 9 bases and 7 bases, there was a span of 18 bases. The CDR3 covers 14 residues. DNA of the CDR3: TGTGCCAGCAACCCGGAGGGGGTGGTCGGGGAGCTGTTTTTT. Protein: CASNPEGVVGELFF.

For the CDR3, the DNA is TGTGCCAGCCACTCTGGAAACACCATATATTTT. Encoded protein: CASHSGNTIYF. The chain recombines TRBV28 with TRBJ1-3; D is ambiguous. V lost 8 bases and J 0 bases, leaving 2 bases between the germline ends. Germline V gene sequence: CDR1 MDHEN, CDR2 SYDVKM. This CDR3 comprises 11 residues.

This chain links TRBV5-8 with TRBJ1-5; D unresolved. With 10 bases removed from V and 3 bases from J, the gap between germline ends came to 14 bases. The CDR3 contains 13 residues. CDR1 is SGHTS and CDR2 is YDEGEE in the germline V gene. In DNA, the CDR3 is TGTGCCTCCGCGACGGGTGACAATCAGCCCCAGCATTTT. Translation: CASATGDNQPQHF.

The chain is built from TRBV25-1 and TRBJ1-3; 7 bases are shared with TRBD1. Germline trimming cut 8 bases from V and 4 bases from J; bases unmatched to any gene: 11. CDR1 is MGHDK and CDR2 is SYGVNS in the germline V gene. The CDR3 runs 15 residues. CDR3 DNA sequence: TGTGCCAGCTCGGGACAGAGAACGGCGGGAAACACCATATATTTT. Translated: CASSGQRTAGNTIYF.

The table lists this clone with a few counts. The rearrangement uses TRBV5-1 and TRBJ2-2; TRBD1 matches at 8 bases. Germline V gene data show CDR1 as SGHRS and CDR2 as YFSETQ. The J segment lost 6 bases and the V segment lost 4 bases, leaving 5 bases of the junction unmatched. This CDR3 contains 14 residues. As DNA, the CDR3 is TGCGCCAGCAGCAGCGGCAGGGGGCCCGGGGAGCTGTTTTTT. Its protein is CASSSGRGPGELFF.